There are a few counts of the clone carrying this T cell receptor beta chain. Its antigen remains unidentified. The PCR ran on 60 Vbeta and 13 Jbeta primers. Some clones are missing from TCRdb's copy, which holds only in-frame ones; the method was immunoSEQ multiplex PCR. The data contain 120,000 or so clones, roughly a sixth of them singletons. This specimen belongs to a study of cytomegalovirus exposure and HLA in healthy donors. The overall study: Of the donors genotyped, approximately 430 in all, 75% to 85% fell in the Caucasian-associated ancestry cluster.

Per the germline V gene, CDR1 is SGHAT and CDR2 is FQDESV (reference sequence). This CDR3 has 16 amino acids. With 5 bases removed from V and 3 bases from J, the gap between germline ends came to 20 bases. Study results and caveats: An Asian-associated ancestry cluster reportedly showed fewer N-insertions than the approximately 700-donor mean in a later analysis. In vitro, three CMV-associated chains proved specific for CMV antigens. The study designated 164 TCR beta chains cytomegalovirus-associated.

What was sequenced was PBMCs. The rearrangement joins TRBV11-1 to TRBJ2-7, with D possibly being TRBD1 (5 bases). This TCR was sampled from a female donor in good health and CMV-seropositive. The DNA for the CDR3 is TGTGCCAGCAGCCCCCGGAAGGGGCTCGGCTACTACGAGCAGTACTTC. It translates to CASSPRKGLGYYEQYF.